This T cell receptor beta chain was sequenced in a study of response to subunit inactivated influenza vaccine. This clonotype has just a few counts. Its antigen is still unknown. Germline lookup yields CDR1 MGHRA and CDR2 YSYEKL. J gave up 2 bases and V 1 base, and 1 base lay outside the gene matches. The CDR3 totals 15 residues. TCRdb analysed the RT-PCR reads with MiXCR anew, one entry per CDR3 protein. The profile shows about 570,000 distinct CDR3 sequences, about 11% of them singletons. Study findings and constraints: Authors suggested each seasonal flu vaccination may recruit only limited numbers of new T cells.

These data also formed part of another study, on T cells expressing NK-cell markers. That source adds: cDNA encoding TCR beta was synthesized via 5'RACE template switching incorporating UMIs.

V and J are TRBV4-1 and TRBJ1-2, with 10 positions matching TRBD1. The source of this sequence is a man aged 50-60 years who received an inactivated influenza vaccine. The sequencing used PBMCs from blood, collected on the day of vaccination. The CDR3 here is CASSQGQGANYGYTF. The CDR3, as DNA: TGCGCCAGCAGCCAAGGACAGGGGGCGAACTATGGCTACACCTTC.